One sample yielded the 3 T cell receptor beta chains listed below, sequenced in a study of cytomegalovirus exposure and HLA in healthy donors. In the PCR, 60 Vbeta and 13 Jbeta primers were used. Repertoires were generated with immunoSEQ multiplex PCR, while TCRdb's copy carries only in-frame clones and drops some. The repertoire holds under 200,000 clones, with roughly 80% as singletons. The sequenced sample was PBMCs. These receptors were collected from a woman in her late teens or twenties in good health and CMV-seronegative.

The J gene is TRBJ2-4, the V gene TRBV11-3, with D perhaps matching TRBD2 (5 bases). CDR3 length: 17 amino acids. Germline values: CDR1 SGHNT, CDR2 YENEEA. V lost 0 bases and J lost 4, with 16 bases in between. CDR3: CASSLDPAMGAKNIQYF. Written as DNA, the CDR3 is TGTGCCAGCAGCTTAGACCCAGCCATGGGAGCTAAAAACATTCAGTACTTC.

The chain couples TRBV5-1 to TRBJ2-1; possible D gene TRBD2, 6 bases. The CDR3 has 15 amino acids. The V gene's germline CDR1 is SGHRS and CDR2 YFSETQ. The ends were cut back, 6 bases at V and 7 bases at J, with 20 bases in the middle. The CDR3 here is CASTFRDPGGNEQFF. CDR3 nucleotides: TGCGCCAGCACCTTCCGGGACCCCGGAGGGAATGAGCAGTTCTTC. The whole variable domain, filled in from reference TRBV5-1 and TRBJ2-1, reads KAGVTQTPRYLIKTRGQQVTLSCSPISGHRSVSWYQQTPGQGLQFLFEYFSETQRNKGNFPGRFSGRQFSNSRSEMNVSTLELGDSALYLCASTFRDPGGNEQFFGPGTRLTVL.

This clone was counted many times. CDR3 protein: CASSDEGQDSSYEQYF. Here the CDR3 DNA reads TGTGCCAGCAGCGACGAAGGGCAGGACAGCTCCTACGAGCAGTACTTC. The chain has TRBV25-1 and TRBJ2-7; a weak D match, TRBD1 (6 bases). CDR1 MGHDK and CDR2 SYGVNS come from the germline V gene. V was shortened by 6 bases and J by 0 bases, with 18 bases between the two germline ends. This CDR3 comprises 16 residues.